This entry features one T cell receptor (beta chain) sequence. This record comes from a study of low-dose radiotherapy and immunotherapy resistance in tumors. Overall study context: Members of Cohort 2 were treated with 1 Gy per fraction every two weeks; their total was 13 Gy over 26 weeks.

First-strand cDNA used TRAV- and TRBV-specific primers, covering alpha and beta chains. The authors ran roughly 20 PCR cycles to amplify TCRs with a constant-region primer and V-primer adapter. TCRdb called the reads again in MiXCR, with one record for every CDR3 protein. The repertoire includes 85,000 to 95,000 distinct CDR3 sequences, more than 8% of them detected once, and under 1.1% sits in the top ten. From germline, CDR1 is ENHRY and CDR2 SYGVKD. The CDR3 runs 15 residues. V lost 0 bases, J lost 4 bases, and 12 bases lay in between. The time point denotes: before trial treatment. The clonotype was recovered from a male donor with prostate cancer. This chain uses TRBV10-3 with TRBJ1-2, with a possible D match to TRBD1 (5 bases). Sequences were derived from PBMCs, sampled before treatment. As DNA, the CDR3 is TGTGCCATCAGTGAGTCCGGGCAGGGTAGCTATGGCTACACCTTC. It is translated as CAISESGQGSYGYTF.